Sequencing of this T cell receptor (beta chain) was carried out in a study of blood T cell repertoires in COVID-19. Germline trimming cut 5 bases from V and 0 bases from J; bases unmatched to any gene: 7. The CDR3 is made up of 15 amino acids. Germline-derived CDR1 and CDR2 are LNHDA and SQIVND (reference sequence). The data were produced by immunoSEQ multiplex PCR, yet TCRdb's version contains in-frame clones alone and is incomplete. Of approximately 250,000 clones listed, approximately 84% are singletons. This chain links TRBV19 with TRBJ2-7; TRBD2 aligns across 7 bases. This sequence originates from a man aged 40-49 years with acute or convalescent COVID-19. The sample consisted of peripheral blood. CDR3 coding DNA: TGTGCCAGTAGTCCCCCTAGCGGTGCCTCCTACGAGCAGTACTTC. Its translation: CASSPPSGASYEQYF.